What follows are 13 T cell receptor beta chains derived from one specimen sequenced in a study of T cell responses to AZD1222 COVID-19 vaccine. Profiled with immunoSEQ multiplex PCR; TCRdb holds only in-frame clones, not every one. The data show about 140,000 clones, 85% to 95% seen once. The sequences come from peripheral blood, collected after recovery from COVID-19. The receptor set was obtained from an adult who had recovered from COVID-19.

This chain links TRBV14 with TRBJ2-1, with 9 positions matching TRBD2. The CDR3 has 17 residues. Germline V gene sequence: CDR1 SGHDN, CDR2 FVKESK. The J segment lost 8 bases and the V segment lost 0 bases, leaving 11 bases of the junction unmatched. In DNA, the CDR3 is TGTGCCAGCAGCCAAGATTTTGCGGGAGGGCCCGGGGATGAGCAGTTCTTC. Translated, it gives CASSQDFAGGPGDEQFF.

V and J are TRBV7-9 and TRBJ2-3; 7 bases are shared with TRBD1. V lost 3 bases and J lost 6; bases outside the gene matches: 12. Germline V gene data show CDR1 as SEHNR and CDR2 as FQNEAQ (reference sequence). This CDR3 is built from 16 residues. CDR3 coding DNA: TGTGCCAGCAGCTTGTTGTCAGGGGGTTCTTCGGATACGCAGTATTTT. Amino acid sequence: CASSLLSGGSSDTQYF.

The V gene is TRBV7-6, the J gene TRBJ2-2; 8 positions agree with TRBD2. The CDR3 has 16 amino acids. Germline V gives CDR1 SGHVS, CDR2 FNYEAQ. V was clipped by 1 base and J by 4 bases; unmatched bases: 5. CDR3 DNA sequence: TGTGCCAGCAGCTTAGTTACCGGGGGGGTCACCGGGGAGCTGTTTTTT. Translated: CASSLVTGGVTGELFF.

The genes are TRBV9 and TRBJ2-7; tentatively, D is TRBD1 or TRBD2 (6 bases each). CDR3 size: 14 residues. Germline V gene sequence: CDR1 SGDLS, CDR2 YYNGEE. Trimming took 3 bases from V and 2 from J, leaving 12 bases between them. DNA of the CDR3: TGTGCCAGCAGCGAGGGGGGTTGGGCCTACGAGCAGTACTTC. Translation: CASSEGGWAYEQYF.

The chain couples TRBV25-1 to TRBJ1-5, with D possibly being TRBD1 (6 bases). In germline, CDR1 is MGHDK, CDR2 SYGVNS. The CDR3 extends over 13 amino acids. V shed 4 bases and J shed 4 bases, with 8 bases lying between them. The CDR3: CASSGTENQPQHF. For the CDR3, the DNA is TGTGCCAGCAGTGGGACAGAGAATCAGCCCCAGCATTTT.

CDR3 region: CASSATGMNTEAFF. Written as DNA, the CDR3 is TGTGCCAGCAGCGCCACGGGGATGAACACTGAAGCTTTCTTT. The V and J genes are TRBV9 and TRBJ1-1, with D unresolved. V was shortened by 3 bases and J by 0 bases, with 9 bases between the two germline ends. The CDR3 has 14 residues. Looked up from germline, CDR1 is SGDLS and CDR2 is YYNGEE. Full variable domain (remainder filled in from reference TRBV9 and TRBJ1-1): DSGVTQTPKHLITATGQRVTLRCSPRSGDLSVYWYQQSLDQGLQFLIQYYNGEERAKGNILERFSAQQFPDLHSELNLSSLELGDSALYFCASSATGMNTEAFFGQGTRLTVV.

The chain employs TRBV18 and TRBJ2-2; D gene ambiguous. CDR3 length equals 16 residues. Germline values: CDR1 KGHSH, CDR2 LQKENI. The V end lost 3 bases, the J end lost 2 bases, and 13 bases lay between the germline ends. This CDR3 reads CASSPHGPANTGELFF. The CDR3 DNA is TGTGCCAGCTCACCGCACGGACCAGCCAACACCGGGGAGCTGTTTTTT.

This clone was recorded only once. V usage is TRBV14 and J usage is TRBJ1-1; 10 bases are a match to TRBD1. V was pared by 4 bases and J by 4 bases, with 18 bases of the junction left unmatched. The CDR3 totals 19 residues. Per the germline V gene, CDR1 is SGHDN and CDR2 is FVKESK. The CDR3 protein is CASSPYGDRGSWASTEAFF. The CDR3 nucleotides are TGTGCCAGCAGCCCCTACGGGGACAGGGGAAGTTGGGCAAGCACTGAAGCTTTCTTT.

The chain has TRBV25-1 and TRBJ2-7; 9 nucleotides align to TRBD1. J lost 5 bases, V lost 3 bases, and 11 bases had no gene match. Germline V gene data show CDR1 as MGHDK and CDR2 as SYGVNS. This CDR3 spans 16 amino acids. CDR3 sequence (DNA): TGTGCCAGCAGTGAGAGTCTGGGACAGGGTCGGGACGAGCAGTACTTC. Translating it yields CASSESLGQGRDEQYF.

The genes are TRBV20-1 and TRBJ2-1; D not certain. This CDR3 comprises 14 residues. Germline V lookup: CDR1 DFQATT, CDR2 SNEGSKA (reference sequence). The ends were cut back, 3 bases at V and 0 bases at J, with 9 bases in the middle. The CDR3: CSASWGSSYNEQFF. The CDR3 DNA follows: TGCAGTGCTAGTTGGGGAAGCTCCTACAATGAGCAGTTCTTC.

V gene TRBV11-3 combines with J gene TRBJ2-5; D possibly corresponds to TRBD1 (6 bases). Germline CDR1 reads SGHNT; CDR2 reads YENEEA. The CDR3 sequence is 15 residues long. V dropped 1 base and J dropped 5 bases, with 14 bases sitting between them. The CDR3 reads CASSLGSRGRETQYF. The CDR3 coding sequence is TGTGCCAGCAGCTTAGGTAGCAGGGGCCGGGAGACCCAGTACTTC. Together with reference TRBV11-3 and TRBJ2-5, the CDR3 gives the full variable domain: EAGVVQSPRYKIIEKKQPVAFWCNPISGHNTLYWYLQNLGQGPELLIRYENEEAVDDSQLPKDRFSAERLKGVDSTLKIQPAELGDSAVYLCASSLGSRGRETQYFGPGTRLLVL.

The chain combines TRBV11-3 with TRBJ2-1; either TRBD1 or TRBD2 may fit D (6 bases each). The germline V gene has CDR1 SGHNT and CDR2 YENEEA. This CDR3 is built from 14 residues. The germline V and J ends were trimmed by 5 bases and 5 bases, with 13 bases remaining between them. The CDR3 DNA follows: TGTGCCAGCAGCACTAGGAGGGGGAACAATGAGCAGTTCTTC. Residues: CASSTRRGNNEQFF.

V and J are TRBV21-1 and TRBJ2-7; the listed D gene, TRBD1, was not tested against the DNA. TRBV21-1 is listed as a pseudogene. This CDR3 region has 18 residues. The CDR3 sequence is CASSKLAKGSTRRDRPYF. CDR3 DNA: TGTGCCAGCAGCAAATTAGCGAAAGGATCCACCAGACGGGACAGACCGTACTTC.